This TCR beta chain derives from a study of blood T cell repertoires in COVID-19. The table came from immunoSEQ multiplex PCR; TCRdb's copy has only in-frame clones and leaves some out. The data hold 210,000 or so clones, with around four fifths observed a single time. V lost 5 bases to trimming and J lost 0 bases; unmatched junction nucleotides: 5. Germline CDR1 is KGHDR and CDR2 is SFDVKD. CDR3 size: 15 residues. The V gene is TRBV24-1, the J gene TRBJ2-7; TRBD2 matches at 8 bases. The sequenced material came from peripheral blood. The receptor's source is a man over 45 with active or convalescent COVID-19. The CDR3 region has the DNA TGTGCCACCAGTGCCGGCGGGAGGAGCTCCTACGAGCAGTACTTC. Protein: CATSAGGRSSYEQYF.